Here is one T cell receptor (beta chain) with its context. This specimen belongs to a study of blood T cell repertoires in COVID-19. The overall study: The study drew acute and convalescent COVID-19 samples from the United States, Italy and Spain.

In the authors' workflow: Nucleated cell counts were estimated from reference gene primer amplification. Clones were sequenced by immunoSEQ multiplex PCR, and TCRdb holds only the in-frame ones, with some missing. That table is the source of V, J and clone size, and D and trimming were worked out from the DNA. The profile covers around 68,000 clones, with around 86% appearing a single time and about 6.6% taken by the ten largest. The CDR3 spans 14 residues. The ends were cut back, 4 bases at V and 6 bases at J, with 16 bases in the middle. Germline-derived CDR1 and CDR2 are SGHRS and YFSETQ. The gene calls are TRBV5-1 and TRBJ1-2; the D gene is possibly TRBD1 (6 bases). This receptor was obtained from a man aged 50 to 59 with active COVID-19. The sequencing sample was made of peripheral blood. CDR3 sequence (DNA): TGCGCCAGCAGCGGCCCGACAGGCATCGATGGCTACACCTTC. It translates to CASSGPTGIDGYTF.